Listed here are 13 T cell receptor beta chains from one sample, sequenced in a study of cytomegalovirus exposure and HLA in healthy donors. A multiplex PCR was run with 60 Vbeta primers and 13 Jbeta primers. Assay: immunoSEQ multiplex PCR; the TCRdb copy retains only in-frame clones and omits some. The profile shows 250,000 or so clones, 80% to 95% of them singletons. Sequenced sample: PBMCs. The receptor set was obtained from a girl aged 2-9 years in good health and CMV-seronegative.

Turning to this clone: This sample also contains other DNA sequences that code for the same CDR3. The chain joins TRBV5-1 to TRBJ2-7, with 11 bases that match TRBD1. CDR1 is SGHRS and CDR2 is YFSETQ in the germline V gene. Trimming cost V 3 bases and J 4 bases; bases outside gene matches: 3. There are 14 residues in the CDR3. CDR3 loop: CASSSGTGGYEQYF. Written as DNA, the CDR3 is TGCGCCAGCAGCTCCGGGACAGGGGGATACGAGCAGTACTTC.

The chain uses TRBV30 and TRBJ2-5; TRBD1 is a possible D gene (5 bases). This CDR3 region has 11 residues. Per germline, CDR1 GTSNPN and CDR2 SVGIG (reference sequence). V was clipped by 0 bases and J by 10 bases, with 9 bases between them. As DNA, the CDR3 is TGTGCCTGGAGTGTAGGGGCCGACCAGTACTTC. Its protein is CAWSVGADQYF.

The chain carries TRBV9 and TRBJ2-7; D is unresolved. Germline loops: CDR1 SGDLS, CDR2 YYNGEE. V was shortened by 0 bases and J by 0 bases, with 10 bases between the two germline ends. The CDR3 is made up of 15 amino acids. CDR3 DNA: TGTGCCAGCAGCGTAGGGCAGGATAGCTCCTACGAGCAGTACTTC. This gives the protein CASSVGQDSSYEQYF.

This clone was observed a handful of times. The rearrangement joins TRBV5-6 to TRBJ1-5; 8 bases map to TRBD1. The V segment lost 3 bases and the J segment 6 bases; nucleotides outside the gene matches: 11. Germline-derived CDR1 and CDR2 are SGHDT and YYEEEE. The CDR3 totals 16 residues. The CDR3 region has the DNA TGTGCCAGCAGCTCGATGGGGACAGGCCACCGTCAGCCCCAGCATTTT. Its translation: CASSSMGTGHRQPQHF.

The chain carries TRBV19 and TRBJ1-5; weak D call: TRBD1 (6 bases). Trimming stripped 5 bases from V and 0 bases from J, with 20 bases between. Germline assignment: CDR1 LNHDA and CDR2 SQIVND (reference sequence). The CDR3 loop spans 18 amino acids. In nucleotides, the CDR3 is TGTGCCAGTAGTTCTCTTGGGACACCGGGCGATAGCAATCAGCCCCAGCATTTT. Translated, it gives CASSSLGTPGDSNQPQHF.

J is TRBJ1-3 and V is TRBV28; TRBD1 matches 7 bases. The CDR3 sequence is 16 residues long. CDR1 and CDR2 (germline): MDHEN, SYDVKM. V lost 4 bases and J lost 5; bases outside the gene matches: 11. The CDR3 coding sequence is TGTGCCAGCAGTTCACCGGGACAGTTTGAGCGAAACACCATATATTTT. Amino acids: CASSSPGQFERNTIYF.

V is TRBV9 and J is TRBJ2-7, with TRBD2 matching over 10 bases. Germline assignment: CDR1 SGDLS and CDR2 YYNGEE. This CDR3 comprises 14 residues. The J segment lost 13 bases and the V segment lost 0 bases, leaving 10 bases of the junction unmatched. CDR3 coding DNA: TGTGCCAGCAGCGTAGAAGCGGGGGGGTACGCGCAATACTTC. Amino acids: CASSVEAGGYAQYF.

V and J are TRBV6-5 and TRBJ1-4; 7 bases are a match to TRBD1. The J segment lost 3 bases and the V segment lost 6 bases, leaving 4 bases of the junction unmatched. The V gene's germline CDR1 is MNHEY and CDR2 SVGAGI. This CDR3 spans 14 amino acids. CDR3 nucleotides: TGTGCCAGCAGACCGGGACAGCCTAATGAAAAACTGTTTTTT. Translation gives CASRPGQPNEKLFF.

CDR3 bases: TGTGCCTGGAGTTTACGGGGGGGCCATTACGAGCAGTACTTC. It specifies CAWSLRGGHYEQYF. The J gene is TRBJ2-7, the V gene TRBV30; 8 nucleotides align to TRBD2. CDR3 length: 14 amino acids. Germline V gene data show CDR1 as GTSNPN and CDR2 as SVGIG (reference sequence). Trimming took 2 bases from V and 4 from J; bases not matched to a gene: 7.

The rearrangement joins TRBV5-6 to TRBJ1-2; TRBD1 matches 8 bases. CDR1 and CDR2 (germline): SGHDT, YYEEEE. V shed 5 bases, J shed 5 bases, and the junction held 11 bases outside the gene matches. The CDR3 consists of 15 residues. The CDR3 is CASSWIQGAVYGYTF. In nucleotides, the CDR3 is TGTGCCAGCAGTTGGATTCAGGGGGCGGTGTATGGCTACACCTTC.

The chain joins TRBV29-1 to TRBJ2-5, with D possibly TRBD1 on 6 matching bases. CDR1 is SQVTM and CDR2 is ANQGSEA in the germline V gene. V dropped 4 bases and J dropped 1 base, with 16 bases sitting between them. The CDR3 covers 15 residues. CDR3 nucleotides: TGCAGCGTTGTGCGGGCAGGGGTCGTCCAAGAGACCCAGTACTTC. This codes for CSVVRAGVVQETQYF.

With regard to this clone: The CDR3 does not close with the conserved phenylalanine or tryptophan, likely indicating a read error. The chain recombines TRBV5-1 with TRBJ2-7; 11 nucleotides agree with TRBD1. This CDR3 spans 15 amino acids. With 5 bases clipped from V and 5 bases from J, the junction kept 9 bases outside the gene matches. The germline CDR1 and CDR2 sequences are SGHRS and YFSETQ. CDR3 sequence: CASRYGQGALDEQYL. The CDR3 coding sequence is TGCGCCAGCAGATACGGACAGGGGGCTTTAGACGAGCAGTACCTC.

The V call is TRBV6-6, the J call TRBJ2-5; D is possibly TRBD1 (6 bases). The length of the CDR3 is 16 residues. V lost 2 bases, J lost 1 base, and 14 bases lay in between. Per germline, CDR1 MNHNY and CDR2 SVGAGI (reference sequence). The CDR3 DNA is TGTGCCAGCAGTTACACTGCCGGGACACTCCAAGAGACCCAGTACTTC. It translates to CASSYTAGTLQETQYF.